Following are 23 T cell receptor beta chains from one sample sequenced in a study of blood T cell repertoires in COVID-19. Profiling relied on immunoSEQ multiplex PCR, and the TCRdb table lists in-frame clones only, not all of them. The sample contains approximately 66,000 clones, more than 80% of which appear only once. The specimen sequenced was peripheral blood. These receptors came from a human donor with active COVID-19. The donor label of this sample is uncertain.

This clone appeared once. This chain connects TRBV6-5 to TRBJ2-3; 8 nucleotides line up with TRBD2. Trimming cost V 8 bases and J 8 bases; bases outside gene matches: 9. Germline V lookup: CDR1 MNHEY, CDR2 SVGAGI. The CDR3 is 13 amino acids. As DNA, the CDR3 is TGTGCCAGCGAGGTTAGCGGGGCCGCTACGCAGTATTTT. Translated: CASEVSGAATQYF.

This clone has just a few counts. The chain links TRBV7-2 to TRBJ1-1; 9 bases are a match to TRBD1. The CDR3 totals 15 residues. With V trimmed by 2 bases and J by 1 base, 2 bases remained unmatched. Germline V lookup: CDR1 SGHTA, CDR2 FQGNSA. Here the CDR3 DNA reads TGTGCCAGCAGCTTAAGGGGACAGGGGAACACTGAAGCTTTCTTT. This gives the protein CASSLRGQGNTEAFF.

This clone was counted only a few times. V gene TRBV5-5 combines with J gene TRBJ1-6; maybe TRBD1 (6 bases). Deletions cut 2 bases from V and 11 bases from J, with 11 bases between. This CDR3 contains 13 residues. Germline CDR1 SGHKS, CDR2 YYEKEE (reference sequence). The CDR3 bases are TGTGCCAGCAGCTTTAACAGGGACCCACCCCTCCACTTT. As protein: CASSFNRDPPLHF.

This rearrangement joins TRBV18 to TRBJ2-7; 9 nucleotides agree with TRBD2. Germline V gives CDR1 KGHSH, CDR2 LQKENI. The CDR3 contains 18 residues. V lost 3 bases, J lost 5 bases, and 17 bases stayed unmatched. The CDR3 nucleotides read TGTGCCAGCTCACCTCTTCGCGCCGGGACTAGCACTAAGCACGAGCAGTACTTC. It is translated as CASSPLRAGTSTKHEQYF.

The CDR3 DNA is TGTGCCAGCAGGCCCGACAGCCAAGTGGTTTCCTGGCCCGAGCAGTACTTC. Its translation is CASRPDSQVVSWPEQYF. This chain connects TRBV7-2 to TRBJ2-7; maybe TRBD1 (5 bases). The CDR3 extends over 17 amino acids. Trimming took 6 bases from V and 6 from J, leaving 27 bases between them. Germline-derived CDR1 and CDR2 are SGHTA and FQGNSA. The variable domain in full, completed from reference TRBV7-2 and TRBJ2-7, reads GAGVSQSPSNKVTEKGKDVELRCDPISGHTALYWYRQSLGQGLEFLIYFQGNSAPDKSGLPSDRFSAERTGGSVSTLTIQRTQQEDSAVYLCASRPDSQVVSWPEQYFGPGTRLTVT.

This chain connects TRBV11-2 to TRBJ1-4, with 8 bases aligning to TRBD1. This CDR3 comprises 16 residues. The V segment lost 5 bases and the J segment 5 bases; nucleotides outside the gene matches: 10. In germline, CDR1 is SGHAT, CDR2 FQNNGV. CDR3 in DNA: TGTGCCAGCAGCGCCAGGACAGGGCGGCTAAATGAAAAACTGTTTTTT. Translating it yields CASSARTGRLNEKLFF.

This chain links TRBV4-2 with TRBJ2-7; TRBD2 is a possible D gene (5 bases). Per the germline V gene, CDR1 is LGHNA and CDR2 is YNFKEQ. The CDR3 consists of 15 residues. The ends were cut back, 1 base at V and 0 bases at J, with 10 bases in the middle. The CDR3 here is CASSQVAFSSYEQYF. DNA of the CDR3: TGTGCCAGCAGCCAAGTAGCGTTTAGCTCCTACGAGCAGTACTTC.

The chain combines TRBV9 with TRBJ2-7; 7 bases align to TRBD1. This CDR3 has 13 residues. The trim removed 3 bases at V and 3 bases at J, leaving 3 bases unmatched. Per the germline V gene, CDR1 is SGDLS and CDR2 is YYNGEE. The CDR3, as DNA: TGTGCCAGCAGCGGAGGGGGCGGCTACGAGCAGTACTTC. Amino acids: CASSGGGGYEQYF.

The genes are TRBV5-3 and TRBJ1-5; TRBD1 agrees at 7 bases. TRBV5-3 is known as an ORF, though its function is uncertain. CDR3 length equals 14 residues. V gave up 4 bases and J gave up 5 bases; unmatched junction bases: 6. The CDR3 is CARSETGVYQPQHF. In nucleotides, the CDR3 is TGTGCCAGAAGCGAAACAGGGGTCTATCAGCCCCAGCATTTT.

The rearrangement links TRBV5-6 to TRBJ2-7; 8 nucleotides align to TRBD1. The CDR3 spans 15 residues. The ends lost 3 bases at V and 3 bases at J; junction bases unmatched: 8. From germline, CDR1 is SGHDT and CDR2 YYEEEE. The CDR3 region is CASSYSGTGYYEQYF. CDR3 nucleotides: TGTGCCAGCAGCTACTCCGGGACAGGCTACTACGAGCAGTACTTC.

The rearrangement links TRBV4-3 to TRBJ2-7; D gene unclear. Trimming removed 0 bases at V and 5 bases at J, with 11 bases between. Per germline, CDR1 LGHNA and CDR2 YSLEER. The CDR3 is 14 residues long. The CDR3 coding sequence is TGCGCCAGCAGCCAAGATTGGGCAATCAACGAGCAGTACTTC. This gives the protein CASSQDWAINEQYF.

Of note for this clone: Other DNA sequences in the sample encode the same CDR3. The chain couples TRBV5-6 to TRBJ2-2; TRBD1 aligns across 9 bases. Germline values: CDR1 SGHDT, CDR2 YYEEEE. The CDR3 extends over 15 amino acids. The V and J ends lost 2 bases and 4 bases, in that order; junction bases with no gene match: 3. This CDR3 is CASSFGTGSTGELFF. The CDR3 coding sequence is TGTGCCAGCAGCTTTGGGACAGGGTCCACCGGGGAGCTGTTTTTT.

V gene TRBV4-3 combines with J gene TRBJ2-2; 8 positions match TRBD2. After removal of 0 bases from V and 4 bases from J, the junction contained 10 bases not matched to a gene. Germline V gene data show CDR1 as LGHNA and CDR2 as YSLEER. This CDR3 comprises 18 residues. The CDR3 loop reads CASSQDRAGAPVTGELFF. CDR3 sequence (DNA): TGCGCCAGCAGCCAAGATCGAGCGGGGGCCCCCGTCACCGGGGAGCTGTTTTTT.

V usage is TRBV5-6 and J usage is TRBJ1-2; a weak D match, TRBD1 (5 bases). Trimming cost V 1 base and J 2 bases, with 9 bases left between them. The CDR3 spans 14 residues. Germline assignment: CDR1 SGHDT and CDR2 YYEEEE. The CDR3 DNA is TGTGCCAGCAGCTTGAAGGGGCAAAACTATGGCTACACCTTC. It is translated as CASSLKGQNYGYTF. The full variable domain, its missing parts supplied by reference TRBV5-6 and TRBJ1-2, is DAGVTQSPTHLIKTRGQQVTLRCSPKSGHDTVSWYQQALGQGPQFIFQYYEEEERQRGNFPDRFSGHQFPNYSSELNVNALLLGDSALYLCASSLKGQNYGYTFGSGTRLTVV.

The gene calls are TRBV18 and TRBJ2-3; no clear D. The CDR3 covers 16 residues. The V gene's germline CDR1 is KGHSH and CDR2 LQKENI. Trimming stripped 0 bases from V and 2 bases from J, with 12 bases between. CDR3 loop: CASSPPSTNPTDTQYF. CDR3 DNA: TGTGCCAGCTCACCACCTAGCACCAACCCCACAGATACGCAGTATTTT.

The gene calls are TRBV29-1 and TRBJ1-1; 8 bases fit TRBD1. The V gene end was trimmed by 7 bases and the J gene end by 4 bases; junction bases not matched to a gene: 8. There are 13 residues in the CDR3. Germline V gene lookup returns CDR1 SQVTM and CDR2 ANQGSEA. CDR3 residues: CSARQGRFTEAFF. For the CDR3, the DNA is TGCAGCGCCAGACAGGGGAGGTTCACTGAAGCTTTCTTT. The whole variable domain, remainder taken from reference TRBV29-1 and TRBJ1-1, is SAVISQKPSRDICQRGTSLTIQCQVDSQVTMMFWYRQQPGQSLTLIATANQGSEATYESGFVIDKFPISRPNLTFSTLTVSNMSPEDSSIYLCSARQGRFTEAFFGQGTRLTVV.

The chain carries TRBV3-1 (or the pseudogene TRBV3-2) and TRBJ1-2; D gene uncertain. CDR3 size: 12 residues. V was cut by 2 bases and J by 8 bases, with 9 bases left in between. Per the germline V gene, CDR1 is LGHDT and CDR2 is YNNKEL (reference sequence). The CDR3 spells CASSQIHQGYTF. The CDR3 coding sequence is TGTGCCAGCAGCCAAATCCATCAGGGCTACACCTTC.

The chain recombines TRBV5-1 with TRBJ1-1; no firm D call. Trimming removed 2 bases from V and 1 base from J, with 9 bases in between. This CDR3 spans 14 amino acids. Germline V gene sequence: CDR1 SGHRS, CDR2 YFSETQ. CDR3 nucleotides: TGCGCCAGCAGCTTTGAGACATCGAACACTGAAGCTTTCTTT. This gives the protein CASSFETSNTEAFF.

The chain uses TRBV5-4 and TRBJ2-3; weak D call: TRBD1 (6 bases). V was shortened by 0 bases and J by 2 bases, with 13 bases between the two germline ends. Germline V gene data show CDR1 as SGHNT and CDR2 as YYREEE (reference sequence). The CDR3 loop spans 16 amino acids. For the CDR3, the DNA is TGTGCCAGCAGCTTGGCCAACAGGGTAATCACAGATACGCAGTATTTT. Translation: CASSLANRVITDTQYF.

The chain joins TRBV28 to TRBJ1-1; unclear D gene. V lost 5 bases and J 3 bases, leaving 7 bases between the germline ends. The germline V gene has CDR1 MDHEN and CDR2 SYDVKM. The length of the CDR3 is 12 residues. In nucleotides, the CDR3 is TGTGCCAGCAGTCCCCGGGACACTGAAGCTTTCTTT. Amino acid sequence: CASSPRDTEAFF. The variable domain in full, completed from reference TRBV28 and TRBJ1-1, reads DVKVTQSSRYLVKRTGEKVFLECVQDMDHENMFWYRQDPGLGLRLIYFSYDVKMKEKGDIPEGYSVSREKKERFSLILESASTNQTSMYLCASSPRDTEAFFGQGTRLTVV.

The rearrangement uses TRBV7-2 and TRBJ2-3; 11 nucleotides agree with TRBD2. The CDR3 extends over 15 amino acids. V dropped 3 bases and J dropped 2; count of bases not matched to a gene: 1. From germline, CDR1 is SGHTA and CDR2 FQGNSA. The CDR3 DNA sequence: TGTGCCAGCAGCTTGGGACTAGCGGTCACAGATACGCAGTATTTT. This sequence encodes CASSLGLAVTDTQYF.

The rearrangement joins TRBV11-2 to TRBJ1-4; D perhaps matches TRBD1 (5 bases). Germline V lookup: CDR1 SGHAT, CDR2 FQNNGV. CDR3 length equals 17 residues. Trimming removed 5 bases from V and 4 bases from J, with 20 bases in between. The CDR3 region is CASSHDSSRPFNEKLFF. The CDR3 region has the DNA TGTGCCAGCAGCCACGACAGTAGCAGACCCTTTAATGAAAAACTGTTTTTT.

The chain carries TRBV7-3 and TRBJ2-1, with D maybe TRBD1 (5 bases). The CDR3 sequence is 13 residues long. V was trimmed by 1 base and J by 10 bases, leaving 11 bases between them. From germline, CDR1 is SGHTA and CDR2 FQGTGA. The CDR3 here is CASSLNNGHEQFF. The CDR3 coding sequence is TGTGCCAGCAGCTTAAATAATGGACACGAGCAGTTCTTC.